Shown below are 21 T cell receptor beta chains from a single sample sequenced in a study of blood T cell repertoires in COVID-19. Assay: immunoSEQ multiplex PCR; the TCRdb copy retains only in-frame clones and omits some. The data show about 140,000 clones, with almost 90% seen just once and roughly a tenth held by the top ten. The specimen was peripheral blood. All receptors come from a man aged 50 to 59 with active or convalescent COVID-19.

This chain connects TRBV24-1 to TRBJ1-1; D perhaps matches TRBD1 (6 bases). Germline CDR1 reads KGHDR; CDR2 reads SFDVKD. V lost 4 bases and J 1 base, leaving 9 bases between the germline ends. This CDR3 has 14 residues. The CDR3 DNA reads as TGTGCCACCAGTGACGTGACAGGGAACACTGAAGCTTTCTTT. Amino acids: CATSDVTGNTEAFF.

DNA for the CDR3: TGTGCCAGCAGCTTCTCAGGCCAGACCTACGAGCAGTACTTC. Amino acids: CASSFSGQTYEQYF. V gene TRBV5-4 combines with J gene TRBJ2-7; D unresolved. V was shortened by 2 bases and J by 2 bases, with 11 bases between the two germline ends. The CDR3 loop spans 14 amino acids. Per the germline V gene, CDR1 is SGHNT and CDR2 is YYREEE (reference sequence).

This clone was counted a few times. One end of the junction is discordant with germline, which a read error may explain. The chain is built from TRBV7-8 and TRBJ2-2, with 9 nucleotides matching TRBD2. This CDR3 contains 15 residues. Germline CDR1 is SGHVS and CDR2 is FQNEAQ. Written as DNA, the CDR3 is TGTGCCAGCAGCCAGTCCGGGACTAGCACCCGGGAGCTGTTTTTT. This codes for CASSQSGTSTRELFF.

V and J are TRBV6-2 or TRBV6-3 and TRBJ2-2; D is unresolved. Trimming cost V 6 bases and J 0 bases, with 11 bases left between them. The CDR3 is made up of 15 amino acids. The germline gives CDR1 MNHEY, CDR2 SVGEGT. The CDR3 coding sequence is TGTGCCAGCAGCCCCGCCAGATCGAACACCGGGGAGCTGTTTTTT. Translation gives CASSPARSNTGELFF.

The chain couples TRBV28 to TRBJ2-7; D is undetermined. V shed 6 bases and J shed 4 bases, with 22 bases lying between them. The CDR3 consists of 16 residues. The germline gives CDR1 MDHEN, CDR2 SYDVKM. In DNA form, the CDR3 reads TGTGCCAGCAGCCCAGCTCAGGCCCAAGCCGTTTACGAGCAGTACTTC. Translated, it gives CASSPAQAQAVYEQYF. Together with reference TRBV28 and TRBJ2-7, the CDR3 gives the full variable domain: DVKVTQSSRYLVKRTGEKVFLECVQDMDHENMFWYRQDPGLGLRLIYFSYDVKMKEKGDIPEGYSVSREKKERFSLILESASTNQTSMYLCASSPAQAQAVYEQYFGPGTRLTVT.

The chain uses TRBV6-5 and TRBJ2-7; a possible D gene is TRBD1 (5 bases). V shed 5 bases and J shed 0 bases, with 11 bases lying between them. The CDR3 runs 14 residues. Germline loops: CDR1 MNHEY, CDR2 SVGAGI. This CDR3 reads CASSQGRSSYEQYF. The CDR3 DNA follows: TGTGCCAGCAGTCAGGGCCGGAGCTCCTACGAGCAGTACTTC.

The chain is built from TRBV5-5 and TRBJ1-1; TRBD1 matches 7 bases. CDR1 is SGHKS, CDR2 YYEKEE, per germline (reference sequence). V lost 4 bases, J lost 6 bases, and 3 bases stayed unmatched. The CDR3 contains 12 residues. The CDR3 spells CASSPRGSEAFF. In DNA, the CDR3 is TGTGCCAGCAGCCCCAGGGGGTCTGAAGCTTTCTTT.

The chain uses TRBV12-3 or TRBV12-4 and TRBJ1-5; D is uncertain. The CDR3 extends over 13 amino acids. The V end lost 3 bases, the J end lost 6 bases, and 9 bases lay between the germline ends. CDR3 bases: TGTGCCAGCAGTTTCGGAGGAAGTCAGCCCCAGCATTTT. Translated: CASSFGGSQPQHF.

This clone was seen a few times. The CDR3 coding sequence is TGCGCCAGCAGCCCCAGGGACAGGGGACAAGAGACCCAGTACTTC. As protein: CASSPRDRGQETQYF. J is TRBJ2-5 and V is TRBV4-1; 10 bases fit TRBD1. Looked up from germline, CDR1 is MGHRA and CDR2 is YSYEKL. The CDR3 sequence is 15 residues long. Trimming at V came to 4 bases and at J to 2 bases, leaving 4 bases not matched to a gene.

In its sample, this clone was seen a few times. The chain links TRBV28 to TRBJ2-1; D is perhaps TRBD2 (6 bases). Germline CDR1 and CDR2: MDHEN and SYDVKM. Trimming shortened V by 5 bases and J by 3 bases, and 17 bases separated the two germline ends. The CDR3 consists of 16 residues. CDR3 residues: CASSLPPGGHYNEQFF. The CDR3, as DNA: TGTGCCAGCAGTCTCCCCCCAGGAGGGCACTACAATGAGCAGTTCTTC.

The chain recombines TRBV28 with TRBJ2-7; 8 bases are shared with TRBD1. The ends lost 6 bases at V and 7 bases at J; junction bases unmatched: 8. The length of the CDR3 is 13 residues. Germline V CDR1 and CDR2: MDHEN, SYDVKM. Here the CDR3 reads CASRTQGAREQYF. CDR3 in DNA: TGTGCCAGCAGAACGCAGGGGGCGCGTGAGCAGTACTTC.

The CDR3 loop reads CASSSTSGRANTGELFF. DNA of the CDR3: TGTGCCAGCAGTTCTACTAGCGGGAGGGCCAACACCGGGGAGCTGTTTTTT. The chain combines TRBV27 with TRBJ2-2, with 13 bases lining up with TRBD2. The CDR3 runs 17 residues. V lost 4 bases, J lost 2 bases, and 4 bases stayed unmatched. In germline, CDR1 is MNHEY, CDR2 SMNVEV (reference sequence).

The V gene is TRBV3-1 (or the pseudogene TRBV3-2), the J gene TRBJ1-2; tentative D call: TRBD1 (5 bases). CDR3 length: 15 amino acids. Trimming shortened V by 4 bases and J by 8 bases, and 20 bases separated the two germline ends. Germline V gene data show CDR1 as LGHDT and CDR2 as YNNKEL (reference sequence). CDR3 loop: CASSRIGGSVSGYTF. In nucleotides, the CDR3 is TGTGCCAGCAGCCGGATCGGGGGATCGGTTAGCGGCTACACCTTC.

V gene TRBV7-9 combines with J gene TRBJ1-1; the D is unclear. Germline lookup yields CDR1 SEHNR and CDR2 FQNEAQ (reference sequence). The CDR3 has 12 residues. Trimming cost V 5 bases and J 2 bases, with 6 bases left between them. The CDR3 nucleotides read TGTGCCAGCAGCCTGCTAAACACTGAAGCTTTCTTT. Translated, it gives CASSLLNTEAFF.

In its sample, this clone was seen a few times. This sequence joins TRBV4-2 and TRBJ2-1, with D hard to call. The CDR3 has 14 residues. V gave up 3 bases and J gave up 8 bases, with 14 bases separating them. Germline-derived CDR1 and CDR2 are LGHNA and YNFKEQ. The CDR3 reads CASSHMTLADEQFF. Here the CDR3 DNA reads TGTGCCAGCAGCCATATGACTTTGGCGGATGAGCAGTTCTTC.

This clone was seen once. The J gene is TRBJ2-1, the V gene TRBV6-1, with TRBD2 matching over 9 bases. CDR1 and CDR2 from the germline V gene are MNHNS and SASEGT. This CDR3 region has 15 residues. With V trimmed by 3 bases and J by 5 bases, 5 bases remained unmatched. CDR3 coding DNA: TGTGCCAGCAGTGATAGACTAGCGGCAAACAATGAGCAGTTCTTC. Protein: CASSDRLAANNEQFF.

The chain carries TRBV12-3 or TRBV12-4 and TRBJ1-3; the D gene is possibly TRBD1 (6 bases). The V end lost 4 bases, the J end lost 9 bases, and 13 bases lay between the germline ends. The CDR3 is 13 residues long. CDR3 residues: CASSSDRPATIYF. CDR3 nucleotide sequence: TGTGCCAGCAGTTCGGACAGACCGGCCACCATATATTTT.

The chain employs TRBV30 and TRBJ2-3; 7 nucleotides line up with TRBD1. CDR3 length: 13 residues. The V gene end was trimmed by 5 bases and the J gene end by 2 bases; junction bases not matched to a gene: 4. Germline lookup yields CDR1 GTSNPN and CDR2 SVGIG (reference sequence). CDR3 DNA sequence: TGTGCCTGGGAGACAGGGAACACAGATACGCAGTATTTT. Protein: CAWETGNTDTQYF. Full variable domain (remainder filled in from reference TRBV30 and TRBJ2-3): SQTIHQWPATLVQPVGSPLSLECTVEGTSNPNLYWYRQAAGRGLQLLFYSVGIGQISSEVPQNLSASRPQDRQFILSSKKLLLSDSGFYLCAWETGNTDTQYFGPGTRLTVL.

This clone was seen only once. The V and J genes are TRBV6-5 and TRBJ2-3, with 9 bases matching TRBD2. Trimming at V came to 8 bases and at J to 4 bases, leaving 1 base not matched to a gene. Germline V gene lookup returns CDR1 MNHEY and CDR2 SVGAGI. CDR3 length equals 12 residues. The CDR3 DNA is TGTGCCAGCCGGACTAGCGCAGATACGCAGTATTTT. Encoded protein: CASRTSADTQYF.

This chain joins TRBV5-8 and TRBJ1-1; maybe TRBD1 (6 bases). Germline CDR1 reads SGHTS; CDR2 reads YDEGEE. Trimming stripped 4 bases from V and 0 bases from J, with 13 bases between. The CDR3 has 15 amino acids. The chain's CDR3 is CASSPGQLMNTEAFF. CDR3 DNA: TGTGCCAGCAGCCCCGGACAGCTCATGAACACTGAAGCTTTCTTT.

The chain has TRBV7-3 and TRBJ2-7, with a weak D call TRBD1 (6 bases). This CDR3 contains 13 residues. The germline CDR1 and CDR2 sequences are SGHTA and FQGTGA. V lost 1 base and J lost 6, with 10 bases in between. As DNA, the CDR3 is TGTGCCAGCAGCTTAAGGGACACGGGCGAGCAGTACTTC. This encodes CASSLRDTGEQYF.